This T cell receptor beta chain was documented in a study of blood T cell repertoires in COVID-19. On the study more broadly: PBMCs, B-cell-depleted T cells, or T cells provided the cDNA or gDNA that made up the material.

Trimming left V 1 base short and J 6 bases short, with 16 bases between. CDR1 and CDR2 from the germline V gene are LGHDT and YNNKEL (reference sequence). The CDR3 loop spans 15 amino acids. Libraries were prepared by immunoSEQ multiplex PCR; TCRdb keeps only in-frame clonotypes and omits some of them. The sample consists of 95,000 to 150,000 clones, 70% to 80% of them appearing once. The genes are TRBV3-1 (or the pseudogene TRBV3-2) and TRBJ2-7, with D maybe TRBD2 (6 bases). What was sequenced was peripheral blood. The sequence was collected from a human donor in a cohort sampled during active COVID-19. CDR3 loop: CASSQAKTRRGEQYF. The CDR3 nucleotides are TGTGCCAGCAGCCAAGCGAAGACTAGAAGAGGCGAGCAGTACTTC.